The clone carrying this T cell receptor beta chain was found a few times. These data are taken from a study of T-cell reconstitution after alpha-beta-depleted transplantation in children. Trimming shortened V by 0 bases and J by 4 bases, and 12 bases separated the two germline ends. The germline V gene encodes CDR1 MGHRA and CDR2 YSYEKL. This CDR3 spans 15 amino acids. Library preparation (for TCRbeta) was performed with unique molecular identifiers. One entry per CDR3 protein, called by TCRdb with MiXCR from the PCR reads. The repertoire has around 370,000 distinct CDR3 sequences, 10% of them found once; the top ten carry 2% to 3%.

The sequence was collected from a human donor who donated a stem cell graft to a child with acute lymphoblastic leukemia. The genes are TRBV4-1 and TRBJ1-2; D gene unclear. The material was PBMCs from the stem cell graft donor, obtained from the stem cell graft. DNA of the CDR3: TGCGCCAGCAGCCAAGATAGGGCAGATTCCTATGGCTACACCTTC. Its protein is CASSQDRADSYGYTF.